This T cell receptor (beta chain) was identified in a study of PD-L1 blockade in urothelial cancer. Study-level information: Patients had been given 0 to 3 earlier chemotherapy regimens. Counts from blood samples showed a median of roughly 150,000 T cells. Blood was subjected to analysis at 3 weeks (second dose) and 6 weeks following treatment start.

Turning to this clone: Relative to the germline gene, one junction end is altered; a read error may explain this.

Time point meaning: pretreatment peripheral blood. The assay was immunoSEQ multiplex PCR, and TCRdb's table has in-frame clones only and misses some. Here the sample spans about 49,000 clones, 79% being singletons. CDR1 and CDR2 (germline): SGHRS, YFSETQ. This CDR3 region has 14 residues. The specimen comprised PBMCs, sampled around atezolizumab (anti-PD-L1) treatment. J is TRBJ2-2 and V is TRBV5-1, with D tentatively TRBD2 (6 bases). The source is a man aged 65 to 85 with urothelial cancer. The CDR3 sequence: CATSPDYGAGELFF. Here the CDR3 DNA reads TGCGCCACCAGCCCGGACTACGGGGCCGGGGAGCTGTTTTTT.